This T cell receptor (beta chain) was found in a study of cytomegalovirus exposure and HLA in healthy donors. Whole-study results and caveats: Certain sequence variants were highly shared and formed a cluster, and this cluster was likely a sequencing artifact.

Comment on this clone: Its matching antigen is unknown.

The study ran its PCR with 60 Vbeta and 13 Jbeta primers. Libraries were prepared by immunoSEQ multiplex PCR; TCRdb keeps only in-frame clonotypes and omits some of them. The sample consists of under 300,000 clones, 80% to 90% of them appearing once. The sample consisted of PBMCs. This receptor was taken from a man aged 35-49 years in good health and CMV-seropositive.

The CDR3 DNA reads TGTGCCAGCAGCTTGGAGGCTAGCGGGAGGGGAAACATTCAGTACTTC. Its protein product is CASSLEASGRGNIQYF. The chain couples TRBV5-6 to TRBJ2-4, with 12 bases identical to TRBD2. Germline trimming cut 0 bases from V and 6 bases from J; bases unmatched to any gene: 4. Germline assignment: CDR1 SGHDT and CDR2 YYEEEE. The CDR3 contains 16 residues.